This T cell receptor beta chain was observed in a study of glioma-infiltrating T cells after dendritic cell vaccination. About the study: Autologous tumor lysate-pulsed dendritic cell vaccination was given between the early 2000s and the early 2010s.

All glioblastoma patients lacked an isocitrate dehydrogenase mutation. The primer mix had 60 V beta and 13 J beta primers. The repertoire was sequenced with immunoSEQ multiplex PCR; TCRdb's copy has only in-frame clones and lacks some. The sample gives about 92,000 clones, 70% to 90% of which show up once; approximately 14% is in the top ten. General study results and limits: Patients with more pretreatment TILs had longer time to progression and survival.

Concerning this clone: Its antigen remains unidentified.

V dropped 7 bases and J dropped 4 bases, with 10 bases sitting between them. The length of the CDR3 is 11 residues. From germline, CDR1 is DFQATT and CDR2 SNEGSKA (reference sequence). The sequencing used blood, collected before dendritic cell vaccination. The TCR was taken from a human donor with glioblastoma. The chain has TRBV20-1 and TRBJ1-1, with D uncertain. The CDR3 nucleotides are TGCAGTGACAGTACTTTCACTGAAGCTTTCTTT. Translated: CSDSTFTEAFF.